These 25 T cell receptor beta chains were sequenced from one sample in a study of T cell repertoires in cytomegalovirus infection. The antigens these receptors bind are not known. MiXCR, run by TCRdb on the reads, gives a single entry per CDR3 protein. The sample yields 75,000 to 100,000 distinct CDR3 sequences, around 32% seen once. Sequencing used CD8+ T cells from cultured PBMCs, obtained from culture after CMV antigen stimulation. Receptor source: a human donor in good health (CMV status not recorded). Some clones in this sample may be carry-over from other donors' samples.

This chain uses TRBV12-3 or TRBV12-4 with TRBJ2-1; no clear D. The CDR3 has 14 amino acids. V gave up 0 bases and J gave up 6 bases, with 9 bases separating them. CDR3 DNA sequence: TGTGCCAGCAGTTTAGCCCCGGCGAGCAATGAGCAGTTCTTC. Amino acids: CASSLAPASNEQFF.

This clonotype came up many times. The chain combines TRBV7-2 with TRBJ2-1, with D hard to call. CDR3 length: 12 residues. CDR1 SGHTA and CDR2 FQGNSA come from the germline V gene. V dropped 5 bases and J dropped 4 bases, with 6 bases sitting between them. The CDR3 nucleotides read TGTGCCAGCAGCGTATATTACAATGAGCAGTTCTTC. Residues: CASSVYYNEQFF.

This chain links TRBV28 with TRBJ2-1; unclear D gene. The CDR3 has 16 residues. Between the trimmed V and J ends, which lost 7 bases and 2 bases, there was a span of 18 bases. Germline loops: CDR1 MDHEN, CDR2 SYDVKM. The CDR3 bases are TGTGCCAGCACCCCAGCCCACAGCTTTACCTACAATGAGCAGTTCTTC. Its translation: CASTPAHSFTYNEQFF.

The chain combines TRBV6-1 with TRBJ2-7; D is undetermined. V shed 0 bases and J shed 2 bases, with 8 bases lying between them. The CDR3 loop spans 14 amino acids. CDR1 is MNHNS and CDR2 is SASEGT in the germline V gene. CDR3 nucleotide sequence: TGTGCCAGCAGTGAAGCTTCCCAACCCTACGAGCAGTACTTC. Amino acids: CASSEASQPYEQYF.

This clonotype was recorded at least ten times. The gene calls are TRBV5-6 and TRBJ2-7; D possibly corresponds to TRBD1 (5 bases). CDR1 SGHDT and CDR2 YYEEEE come from the germline V gene. The V and J ends lost 0 bases and 1 base respectively, with 5 bases between them. The CDR3 is made up of 13 amino acids. This chain's CDR3 is CASSLGQSYEQYF. The CDR3 nucleotides read TGTGCCAGCAGCTTGGGACAGTCCTACGAGCAGTACTTC.

This sequence joins TRBV27 and TRBJ1-6; D remains ambiguous. The CDR3 runs to 12 residues. Germline V gene sequence: CDR1 MNHEY, CDR2 SMNVEV (reference sequence). The germline V and J ends were trimmed by 6 bases and 7 bases, with 7 bases remaining between them. The CDR3 DNA is TGTGCCAGCAGCCAAATAAATTCACCCCTCCACTTT. Protein product: CASSQINSPLHF.

This clonotype showed up just a few times. CDR3 protein: CASSLTGVYEQYF. Written as DNA, the CDR3 is TGTGCCAGCAGCTTAACAGGGGTCTACGAGCAGTACTTC. The chain links TRBV7-8 to TRBJ2-7, with TRBD1 matching over 7 bases. The CDR3 covers 13 residues. The germline V gene encodes CDR1 SGHVS and CDR2 FQNEAQ. V dropped 2 bases and J dropped 3; count of bases not matched to a gene: 1.

This rearrangement joins TRBV12-3 or TRBV12-4 to TRBJ1-2; the D gene is possibly TRBD1 (6 bases). The CDR3 sequence is 14 residues long. V lost 2 bases and J lost 2, with 9 bases in between. CDR3 sequence (DNA): TGTGCCAGCAGTTTAAGGACAGACAACTATGGCTACACCTTC. Protein: CASSLRTDNYGYTF.

This sequence joins TRBV15 and TRBJ1-1; D unclear. Trimming stripped 4 bases from V and 2 bases from J, with 11 bases between. The CDR3 totals 14 residues. CDR1 is LNHNV, CDR2 YYDKDF, per germline (reference sequence). The CDR3 sequence: CATSTLDGNTEAFF. CDR3 sequence (DNA): TGTGCCACCAGCACCTTGGACGGAAACACTGAAGCTTTCTTT.

This clonotype appeared many times. The V gene is TRBV7-6, the J gene TRBJ2-1, with 8 bases matching TRBD2. This CDR3 has 14 residues. V dropped 5 bases and J dropped 8; count of bases not matched to a gene: 8. Germline lookup yields CDR1 SGHVS and CDR2 FNYEAQ. The CDR3 sequence is CASSTGLEWYEQFF. DNA of the CDR3: TGTGCCAGCAGCACGGGACTAGAGTGGTATGAGCAGTTCTTC.

This clonotype was observed a few times. The chain combines TRBV7-9 with TRBJ2-7; TRBD1 might be the D (6 bases). This CDR3 comprises 17 residues. Germline-derived CDR1 and CDR2 are SEHNR and FQNEAQ (reference sequence). V was cut by 4 bases and J by 0 bases, with 19 bases left in between. The CDR3 DNA reads TGTGCCAGCAGCTCGCTTCCCGTGGGGGCCCTCTCCTACGAGCAGTACTTC. This translates into CASSSLPVGALSYEQYF.

This clonotype was seen at least ten times. The rearrangement joins TRBV13 to TRBJ2-1; possibly TRBD1 for D (6 bases). The CDR3 spans 13 residues. V was pared by 5 bases and J by 12 bases, with 17 bases between. Per the germline V gene, CDR1 is PRHDT and CDR2 is FYEKMQ (reference sequence). CDR3 loop: CASSVTTGNGQFF. The CDR3 region has the DNA TGTGCCAGCAGCGTCACGACAGGTAACGGGCAGTTCTTC. Combining the CDR3 with reference TRBV13 and TRBJ2-1 gives the whole variable domain AAGVIQSPRHLIKEKRETATLKCYPIPRHDTVYWYQQGPGQDPQFLISFYEKMQSDKGSIPDRFSAQQFSDYHSELNMSSLELGDSALYFCASSVTTGNGQFFGPGTRLTVL.

This clonotype was seen more than once but under ten times. The V call is TRBV7-6, the J call TRBJ2-2; 9 bases line up with TRBD2. The germline V gene encodes CDR1 SGHVS and CDR2 FNYEAQ. The V gene end was trimmed by 0 bases and the J gene end by 7 bases; junction bases not matched to a gene: 9. The CDR3 loop spans 17 amino acids. The CDR3 here is CASSLAPRASGDGELFF. The CDR3 bases are TGTGCCAGCAGCTTAGCACCCCGTGCTAGCGGGGACGGGGAGCTGTTTTTT.

V is TRBV7-2 and J is TRBJ1-1; weak D call: TRBD1 (5 bases). The CDR3 totals 13 residues. Looked up from germline, CDR1 is SGHTA and CDR2 is FQGNSA. V was clipped by 3 bases and J by 3 bases, with 8 bases between them. DNA for the CDR3: TGTGCCAGCAGCTTTTGGGGGGACACTGAAGCTTTCTTT. Amino acid sequence: CASSFWGDTEAFF.

This clonotype showed up just a few times. The V call is TRBV7-3, the J call TRBJ2-1; the match to TRBD2 covers 10 bases. The V gene end was trimmed by 6 bases and the J gene end by 10 bases; junction bases not matched to a gene: 3. The CDR3 runs 12 residues. Per germline, CDR1 SGHTA and CDR2 FQGTGA. DNA of the CDR3: TGTGCCAGCAGTCTAGCGGGGGCCGAGCAGTTCTTC. Its protein product is CASSLAGAEQFF.

This chain uses TRBV27 with TRBJ1-5; D is ambiguous. Germline CDR1 and CDR2: MNHEY and SMNVEV (reference sequence). The length of the CDR3 is 15 residues. V gave up 2 bases and J gave up 2 bases, with 10 bases separating them. The chain's CDR3 is CASSLRRERNQPQHF. The CDR3, as DNA: TGTGCCAGCAGTTTACGAAGGGAACGCAATCAGCCCCAGCATTTT.

The V gene is TRBV18, the J gene TRBJ1-1, with a weak D call TRBD1 (6 bases). CDR1 and CDR2 from the germline V gene are KGHSH and LQKENI. V was shortened by 6 bases and J by 6 bases, with 14 bases between the two germline ends. The CDR3 has 13 amino acids. The CDR3: CASSFGEGAEAFF. The CDR3, as DNA: TGTGCCAGCTCTTTTGGTGAGGGGGCTGAAGCTTTCTTT.

The genes are TRBV27 and TRBJ2-1; D may correspond to TRBD1 or TRBD2 (5 bases each). V was clipped by 5 bases and J by 12 bases, with 14 bases between them. The CDR3 has 12 residues. The germline gives CDR1 MNHEY, CDR2 SMNVEV (reference sequence). CDR3 amino acids: CASSPTGAWQFF. CDR3 nucleotide sequence: TGTGCCAGCAGTCCGACCGGGGCGTGGCAGTTCTTC.

This clonotype was counted between two and nine times. This chain connects TRBV5-1 to TRBJ2-3; unclear D gene. CDR3 size: 13 residues. V gave up 4 bases and J gave up 6 bases, with 12 bases separating them. In germline, CDR1 is SGHRS, CDR2 YFSETQ. The CDR3 loop reads CASSTQFGDTQYF. In DNA, the CDR3 is TGCGCCAGCAGCACCCAATTCGGGGATACGCAGTATTTT.

The chain has TRBV7-8 and TRBJ1-2, with D perhaps TRBD1 (6 bases). The germline CDR1 and CDR2 sequences are SGHVS and FQNEAQ. The V and J ends lost 5 bases and 8 bases respectively, with 12 bases between them. The CDR3 extends over 12 amino acids. CDR3 protein: CASSGGQGGYTF. The CDR3 DNA reads TGTGCCAGCAGCGGGGGACAAGGGGGCTACACCTTC.

This chain connects TRBV10-3 to TRBJ1-1; tentatively, D is TRBD1 (5 bases). V was trimmed by 0 bases and J by 2 bases, leaving 10 bases between them. The germline gives CDR1 ENHRY, CDR2 SYGVKD. This CDR3 spans 15 amino acids. For the CDR3, the DNA is TGTGCCATCAGTGAGTCGGGGCAGGTTAACACTGAAGCTTTCTTT. Translation: CAISESGQVNTEAFF.

This clonotype was detected a few times. The rearrangement links TRBV6-1 to TRBJ1-5, with 9 positions matching TRBD1. Losses at the gene ends were 6 bases for V and 2 bases for J; bases not matched to a gene: 8. Germline loops: CDR1 MNHNS, CDR2 SASEGT. This CDR3 contains 16 residues. The DNA for the CDR3 is TGTGCCAGCAGCGAAACAGGGGGCGCGGGCAATCAGCCCCAGCATTTT. It yields the protein CASSETGGAGNQPQHF.

This chain connects TRBV7-9 to TRBJ1-2, with TRBD1 matching over 7 bases. The V and J ends lost 4 bases and 6 bases, in that order; junction bases with no gene match: 8. Germline CDR1 reads SEHNR; CDR2 reads FQNEAQ (reference sequence). This CDR3 contains 14 residues. The CDR3 nucleotides read TGTGCCAGCAGCTACGACAGGGCCTCGGATGGCTACACCTTC. Translation gives CASSYDRASDGYTF.

The rearrangement links TRBV5-5 to TRBJ2-7; 9 nucleotides agree with TRBD2. Germline CDR1 reads SGHKS; CDR2 reads YYEKEE (reference sequence). The CDR3 is 16 residues long. Trimming removed 0 bases from V and 1 base from J; junction bases left unmatched: 5. CDR3 sequence (DNA): TGTGCCAGCAGCTTGGCGGATAGCGGGGGTTCCTACGAGCAGTACTTC. Translated, it gives CASSLADSGGSYEQYF.

This clonotype appeared a few times. The chain recombines TRBV7-8 with TRBJ2-2, with a possible D match to TRBD1 (5 bases). The germline gives CDR1 SGHVS, CDR2 FQNEAQ. Trimming stripped 1 base from V and 1 base from J, with 10 bases between. The CDR3 spans 16 residues. CDR3 sequence reads: CASSLEQTGNTGELFF. CDR3 bases: TGTGCCAGCAGCTTAGAGCAAACAGGGAACACCGGGGAGCTGTTTTTT. The whole variable domain, remainder taken from reference TRBV7-8 and TRBJ2-2, is GAGVSQSPRYKVAKRGQDVALRCDPISGHVSLFWYQQALGQGPEFLTYFQNEAQLDKSGLPSDRFFAERPEGSVSTLKIQRTQQEDSAVYLCASSLEQTGNTGELFFGEGSRLTVL.